This TCR beta chain was sequenced for a study of OX40 agonist ivuxolimab in advanced cancers. The study in broad terms: Ivuxolimab, which targeted the costimulatory receptor OX40 (CD134), was an agonistic, fully human IgG2 monoclonal antibody. Intravenous ivuxolimab was administered to patients every 2 weeks at six dose levels: 0.01, 0.1, 0.3, 1.5, 3 and 10 mg/kg. Of the roughly 54 dose-escalation patients, hepatocellular carcinoma was present in roughly 19, melanoma in roughly 15, renal cell carcinoma in 9 and head and neck cancer in 9. In the dose-escalation cohort, around four fifths of patients were male, and the mean age was around 60 years with a range of roughly 20 to 79. Prior anti-PD-1, anti-PD-L1 or anti-CTLA-4 therapy was permitted, and checkpoint inhibitors had been received by about two fifths of dose-escalation patients. Partial responses were achieved by three dose-escalation patients, of whom one had hepatocellular carcinoma and two had cutaneous melanoma. Peripheral TCRbeta sequencing was intended to test whether TCR sequence diversity was altered and clonal T-cell expansion was caused by ivuxolimab. The paper covers the monotherapy dose-escalation part of the phase I ivuxolimab trial, which included N ≈ 50 patients. The research as a whole found: Partial responders in the 0.1-3.0 mg/kg groups had among the lowest normalized peripheral clonal expansion, especially among CD8+ T cells. Which antigens the clonally expanded peripheral T cells were specific for was not determined. Low levels of normalized T-cell clonal expansion were also shown by some nonresponding patients. On average, CD8+ T cells showed more expanded clones than CD4+ T cells after ivuxolimab. At doses from 0.1 to 3.0 mg/kg, clonal expansion was seen in both CD4+ and CD8+ blood T cells between baseline and week 6.

The junction carries 15 bases between V and J, which are trimmed by 5 bases and 2 bases respectively. The germline V gene (reference sequence) gives CDR1 as MNHNY and CDR2 as SVGAGI. Its CDR3 holds 15 amino acids, cysteine through phenylalanine. The entry retains the CDR3 DNA only, 45 bases that are in frame from base 1. Patients with a history of autoimmune disease or receiving systemic immunosuppression were excluded from the trial. In every dose cohort, peripheral blood was drawn for TCR sequencing at baseline, cycle 4 day 1, and cycle 7 day 1. Samples came from an open-label, multicenter, first-in-human phase I dose-escalation trial of ivuxolimab. Adults with locally advanced or metastatic melanoma, renal cell, hepatocellular, or head and neck squamous cell carcinoma were enrolled in the trial. Before TCR sequencing, CD4+ T cells and CD8+ T cells from peripheral blood were sorted into separate populations.

About this clone itself: The antigen it recognizes is unknown. No clone much larger than this one lies a single base away; base qualities are absent.

Genomic DNA was extracted from sorted cells for sequencing of the TCRbeta CDR3 region. The immunoSEQ Assay was used to sequence the TCRbeta CDR3 regions. As stored in TCRdb, this immuneACCESS dataset retains in-frame rearrangements with V and J assigned. A fraction of the clones does not appear; measured against another copy, unresolved V genes explain less than half of the discrepancy, and the remainder lacks a known reason. The sample table lists fewer than 30,000 clones, around nine tenths of them with a count of one. The ten top clones hold roughly 18% of the sample. The chain uses TRBV6-6 and TRBJ1-1, and perhaps TRBD1 as D gene, on 5 matching bases. This specimen was CD4+ or CD8+ T cells sorted from blood, taken in a trial of the OX40 agonist ivuxolimab. This TCR derives from an adult with an advanced solid tumor such as melanoma, head and neck, liver or kidney cancer. The nucleotides read TGTGCCAGCAGTCGAGGGGCCTATTCAAACACTGAAGCTTTCTTT. Its amino acids are CASSRGAYSNTEAFF.